What follows describes a single T cell receptor beta chain. Seattle enrolled patients during active infection and tracked them longitudinally. Trimming left V 5 bases short and J 5 bases short, with 14 bases between. The CDR3 is made up of 14 amino acids. Per the germline V gene, CDR1 is MDHEN and CDR2 is SYDVKM. The source of the sample is a study of blood T cell repertoires in COVID-19. For the study at large: Researchers got acute and convalescent COVID-19 samples from the United States, Italy and Spain. T cells, B-cell-depleted T cells, or PBMCs provided the cDNA or gDNA that served as material.

In the original workflow: Reference gene primer amplification yielded estimated nucleated cell counts. Sequencing was performed with immunoSEQ multiplex PCR; in TCRdb, only in-frame clones are kept and a portion is missing. V and J calls and clone size are as listed in that table; D and trimming were resolved from the DNA. The data contain about 320,000 clones, 85% to 90% of them singletons. The J gene is TRBJ2-3, the V gene TRBV28; D possibly corresponds to TRBD2 (6 bases). Sequences were obtained from peripheral blood. The TCR originated in a woman under 40 with COVID-19, enrolled during active disease. Here the CDR3 DNA reads TGTGCCAGCAGTCTGACTAGTCGAGGAGATACGCAGTATTTT. It encodes CASSLTSRGDTQYF.